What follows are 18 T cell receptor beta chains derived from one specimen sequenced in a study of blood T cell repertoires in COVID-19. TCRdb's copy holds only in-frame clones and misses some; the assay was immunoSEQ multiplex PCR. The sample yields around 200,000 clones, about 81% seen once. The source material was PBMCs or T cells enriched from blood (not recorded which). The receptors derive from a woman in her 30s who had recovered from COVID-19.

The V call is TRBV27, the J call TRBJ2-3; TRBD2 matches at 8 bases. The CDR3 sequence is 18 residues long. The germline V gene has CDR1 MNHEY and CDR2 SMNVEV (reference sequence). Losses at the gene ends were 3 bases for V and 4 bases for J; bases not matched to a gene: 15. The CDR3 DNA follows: TGTGCCAGCAGTTTTGACCCGCGTATACCGGGACTAGCAGATACGCAGTATTTT. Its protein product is CASSFDPRIPGLADTQYF.

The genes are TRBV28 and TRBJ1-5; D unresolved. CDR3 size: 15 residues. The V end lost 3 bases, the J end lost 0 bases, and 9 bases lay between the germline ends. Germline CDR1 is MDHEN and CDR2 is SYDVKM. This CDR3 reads CASSFQEDSNQPQHF. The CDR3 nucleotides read TGTGCCAGCAGTTTCCAGGAAGATAGCAATCAGCCCCAGCATTTT.

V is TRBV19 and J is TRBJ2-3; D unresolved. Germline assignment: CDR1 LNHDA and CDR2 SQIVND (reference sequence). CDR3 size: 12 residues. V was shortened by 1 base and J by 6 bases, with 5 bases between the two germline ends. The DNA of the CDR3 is TGTGCCAGTAGTATAGTTGGCGATACGCAGTATTTT. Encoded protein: CASSIVGDTQYF.

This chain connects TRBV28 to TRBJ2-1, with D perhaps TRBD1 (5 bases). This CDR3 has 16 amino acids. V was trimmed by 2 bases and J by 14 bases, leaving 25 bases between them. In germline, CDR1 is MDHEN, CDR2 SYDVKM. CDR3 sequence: CASSLSPRVIPRGKFF. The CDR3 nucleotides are TGTGCCAGCAGTTTAAGTCCCAGGGTTATCCCCCGAGGAAAGTTCTTC.

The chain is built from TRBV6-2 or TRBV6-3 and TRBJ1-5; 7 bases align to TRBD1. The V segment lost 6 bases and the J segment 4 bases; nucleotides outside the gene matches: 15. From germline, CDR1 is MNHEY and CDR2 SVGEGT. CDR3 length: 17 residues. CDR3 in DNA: TGTGCCAGCAGCTTACCCGGTGGGACAGCAGCAAATCAGCCCCAGCATTTT. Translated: CASSLPGGTAANQPQHF.

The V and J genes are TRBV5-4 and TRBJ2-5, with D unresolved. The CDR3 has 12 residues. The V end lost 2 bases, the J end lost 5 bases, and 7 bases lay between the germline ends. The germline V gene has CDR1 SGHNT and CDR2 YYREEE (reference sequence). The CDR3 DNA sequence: TGTGCCAGCAGCTTACTGGAGGAGACCCAGTACTTC. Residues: CASSLLEETQYF.

CDR3 protein: CASSTAGWTYNEQFF. DNA of the CDR3: TGTGCCAGCAGTACAGCGGGTTGGACATACAATGAGCAGTTCTTC. The rearrangement uses TRBV28 and TRBJ2-1; possibly TRBD2 for D (6 bases). This CDR3 region has 15 residues. Trimming stripped 5 bases from V and 4 bases from J, with 15 bases between. The germline CDR1 and CDR2 sequences are MDHEN and SYDVKM.

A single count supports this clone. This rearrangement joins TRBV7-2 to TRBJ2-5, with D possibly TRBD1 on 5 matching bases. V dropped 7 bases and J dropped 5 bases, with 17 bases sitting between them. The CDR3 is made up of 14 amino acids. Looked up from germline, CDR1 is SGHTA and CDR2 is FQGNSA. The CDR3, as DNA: TGTGCCAGCACGCCTGCCAGGGCCGTGGAGACCCAGTACTTC. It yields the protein CASTPARAVETQYF.

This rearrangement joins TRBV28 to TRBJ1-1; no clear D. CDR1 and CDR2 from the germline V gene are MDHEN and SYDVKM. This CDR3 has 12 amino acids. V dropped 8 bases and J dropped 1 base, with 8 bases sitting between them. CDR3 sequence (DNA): TGTGCCAGCCGCGTTCGGAACACTGAAGCTTTCTTT. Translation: CASRVRNTEAFF.

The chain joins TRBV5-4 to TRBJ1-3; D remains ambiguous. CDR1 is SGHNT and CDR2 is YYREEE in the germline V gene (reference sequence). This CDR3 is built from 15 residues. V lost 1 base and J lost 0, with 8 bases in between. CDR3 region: CASSLLTSSGNTIYF. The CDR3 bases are TGTGCCAGCAGCTTGTTAACAAGCTCTGGAAACACCATATATTTT.

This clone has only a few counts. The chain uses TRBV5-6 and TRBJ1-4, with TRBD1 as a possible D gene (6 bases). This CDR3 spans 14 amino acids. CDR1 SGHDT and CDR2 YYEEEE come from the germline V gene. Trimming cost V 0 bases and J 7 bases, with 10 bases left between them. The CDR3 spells CASSLVGAVEKLFF. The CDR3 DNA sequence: TGTGCCAGCAGCTTGGTGGGGGCAGTTGAAAAACTGTTTTTT.

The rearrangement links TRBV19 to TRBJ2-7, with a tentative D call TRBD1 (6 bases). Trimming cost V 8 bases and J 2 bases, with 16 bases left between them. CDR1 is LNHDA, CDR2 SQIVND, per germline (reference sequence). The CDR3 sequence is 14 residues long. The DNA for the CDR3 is TGTGCCAGTGGCAGATCAGGACAGACCTACGAGCAGTACTTC. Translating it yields CASGRSGQTYEQYF.

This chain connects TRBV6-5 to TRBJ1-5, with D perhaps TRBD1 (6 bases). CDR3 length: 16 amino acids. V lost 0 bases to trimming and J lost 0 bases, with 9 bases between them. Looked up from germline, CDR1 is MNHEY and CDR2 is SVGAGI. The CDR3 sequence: CASSYSGALSNQPQHF. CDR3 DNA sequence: TGTGCCAGCAGTTACTCGGGGGCTCTTAGCAATCAGCCCCAGCATTTT.

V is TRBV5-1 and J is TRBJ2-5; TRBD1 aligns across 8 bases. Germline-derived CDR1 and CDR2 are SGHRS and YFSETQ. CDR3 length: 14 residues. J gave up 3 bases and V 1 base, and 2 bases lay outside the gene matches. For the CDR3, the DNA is TGCGCCAGCAGCTTGACAGGGGGTAAAGAGACCCAGTACTTC. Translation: CASSLTGGKETQYF.

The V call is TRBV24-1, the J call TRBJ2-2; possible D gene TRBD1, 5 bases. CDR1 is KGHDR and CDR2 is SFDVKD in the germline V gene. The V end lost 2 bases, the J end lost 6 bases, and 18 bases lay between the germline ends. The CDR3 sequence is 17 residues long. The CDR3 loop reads CATSDWQKGWNSGELFF. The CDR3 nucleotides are TGTGCCACCAGTGATTGGCAAAAGGGGTGGAATTCCGGGGAGCTGTTTTTT.

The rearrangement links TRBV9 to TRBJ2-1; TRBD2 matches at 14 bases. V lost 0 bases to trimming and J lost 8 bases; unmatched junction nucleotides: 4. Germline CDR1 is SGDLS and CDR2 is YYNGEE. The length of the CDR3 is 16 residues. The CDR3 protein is CASSVELGLAGDEQFF. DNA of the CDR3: TGTGCCAGCAGCGTAGAATTGGGACTAGCGGGAGATGAGCAGTTCTTC.

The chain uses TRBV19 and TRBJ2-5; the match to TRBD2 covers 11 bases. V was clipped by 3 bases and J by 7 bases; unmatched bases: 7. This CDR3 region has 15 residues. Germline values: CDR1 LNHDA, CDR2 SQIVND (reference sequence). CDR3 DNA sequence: TGTGCCAGTAGTATGGTAGCGGGGGGGCCAATGACCCAGTACTTC. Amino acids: CASSMVAGGPMTQYF.

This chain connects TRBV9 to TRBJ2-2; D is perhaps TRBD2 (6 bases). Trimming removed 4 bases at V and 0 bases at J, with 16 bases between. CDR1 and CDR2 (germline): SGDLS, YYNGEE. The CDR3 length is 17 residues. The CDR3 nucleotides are TGTGCCAGCAGCTCCCCCCGGGCTAGCGCGAACACCGGGGAGCTGTTTTTT. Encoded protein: CASSSPRASANTGELFF.